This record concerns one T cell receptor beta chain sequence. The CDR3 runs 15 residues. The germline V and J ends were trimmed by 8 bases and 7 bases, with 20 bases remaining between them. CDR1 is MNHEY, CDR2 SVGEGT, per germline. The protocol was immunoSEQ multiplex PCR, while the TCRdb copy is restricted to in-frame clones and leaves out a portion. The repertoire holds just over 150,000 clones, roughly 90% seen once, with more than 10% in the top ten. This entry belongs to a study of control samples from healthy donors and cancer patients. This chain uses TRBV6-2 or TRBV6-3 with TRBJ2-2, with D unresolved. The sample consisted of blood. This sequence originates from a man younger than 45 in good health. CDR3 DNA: TGTGCCAGCGGCCCCCCCCGAAAGCCCCGCGGGGAGCTGTTTTTT. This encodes CASGPPRKPRGELFF.